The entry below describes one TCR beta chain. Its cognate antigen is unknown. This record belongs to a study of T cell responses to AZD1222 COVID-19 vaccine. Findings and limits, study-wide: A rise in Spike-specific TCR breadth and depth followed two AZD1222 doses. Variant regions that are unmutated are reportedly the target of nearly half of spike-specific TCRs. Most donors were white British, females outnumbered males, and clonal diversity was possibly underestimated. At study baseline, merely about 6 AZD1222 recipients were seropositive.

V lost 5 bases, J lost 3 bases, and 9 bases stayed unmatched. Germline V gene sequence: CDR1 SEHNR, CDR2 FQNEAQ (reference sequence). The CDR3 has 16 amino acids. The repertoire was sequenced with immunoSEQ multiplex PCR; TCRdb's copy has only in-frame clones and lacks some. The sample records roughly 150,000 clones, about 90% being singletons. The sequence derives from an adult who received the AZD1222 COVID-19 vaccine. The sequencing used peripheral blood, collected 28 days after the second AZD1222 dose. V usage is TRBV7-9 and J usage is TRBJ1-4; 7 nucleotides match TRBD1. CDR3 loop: CASSGGDRDANEKLFF. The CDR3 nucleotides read TGTGCCAGCAGCGGGGGCGACAGGGACGCTAATGAAAAACTGTTTTTT.